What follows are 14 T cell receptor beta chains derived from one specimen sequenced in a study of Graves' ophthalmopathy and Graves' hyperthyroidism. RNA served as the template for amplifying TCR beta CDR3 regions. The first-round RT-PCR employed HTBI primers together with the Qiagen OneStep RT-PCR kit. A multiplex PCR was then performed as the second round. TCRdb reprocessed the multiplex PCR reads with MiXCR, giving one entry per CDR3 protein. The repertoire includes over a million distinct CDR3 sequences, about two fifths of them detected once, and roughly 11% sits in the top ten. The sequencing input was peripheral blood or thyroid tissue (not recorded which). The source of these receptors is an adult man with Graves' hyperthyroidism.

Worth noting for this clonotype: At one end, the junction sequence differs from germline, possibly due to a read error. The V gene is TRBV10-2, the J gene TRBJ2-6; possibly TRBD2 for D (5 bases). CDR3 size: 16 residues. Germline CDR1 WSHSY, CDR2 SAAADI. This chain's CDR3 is CASSEEGSSGTNVLTF. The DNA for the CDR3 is TGCGCCAGCAGTGAGGAAGGGAGCTCTGGGACCAACGTCCTGACTTTC.

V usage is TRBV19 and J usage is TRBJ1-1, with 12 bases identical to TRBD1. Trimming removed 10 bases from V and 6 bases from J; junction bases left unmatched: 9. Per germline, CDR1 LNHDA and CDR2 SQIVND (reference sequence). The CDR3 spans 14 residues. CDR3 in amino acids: CATGDRGQNAEAFF. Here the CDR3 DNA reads TGTGCCACCGGGGACAGGGGGCAGAATGCTGAAGCTTTCTTT.

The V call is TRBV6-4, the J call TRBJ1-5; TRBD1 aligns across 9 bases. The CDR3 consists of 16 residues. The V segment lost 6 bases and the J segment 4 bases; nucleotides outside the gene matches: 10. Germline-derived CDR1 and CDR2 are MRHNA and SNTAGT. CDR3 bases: TGTGCCAGCAGAGGACAGGGGATTCTGGTAAATCAGCCCCAGCATTTT. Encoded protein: CASRGQGILVNQPQHF.

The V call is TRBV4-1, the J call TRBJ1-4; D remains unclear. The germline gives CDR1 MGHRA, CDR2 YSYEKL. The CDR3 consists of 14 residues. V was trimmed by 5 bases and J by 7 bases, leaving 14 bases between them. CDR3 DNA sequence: TGCGCCAGCAGCTCCGGACTAGCGATTGAAAAACTGTTTTTT. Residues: CASSSGLAIEKLFF.

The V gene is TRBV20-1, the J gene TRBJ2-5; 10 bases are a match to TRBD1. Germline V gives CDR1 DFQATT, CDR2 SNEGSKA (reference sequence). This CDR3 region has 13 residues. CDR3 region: CAGRTGGFETQYF. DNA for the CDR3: TGCGCAGGCCGGACAGGGGGTTTCGAGACCCAGTACTTC.

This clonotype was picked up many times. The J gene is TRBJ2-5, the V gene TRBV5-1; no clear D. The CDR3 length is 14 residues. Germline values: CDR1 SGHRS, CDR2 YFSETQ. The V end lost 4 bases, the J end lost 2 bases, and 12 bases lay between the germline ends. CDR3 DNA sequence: TGCGCCAGCAGCCTCGGCGAGTTTCAAGAGACCCAGTACTTC. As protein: CASSLGEFQETQYF.

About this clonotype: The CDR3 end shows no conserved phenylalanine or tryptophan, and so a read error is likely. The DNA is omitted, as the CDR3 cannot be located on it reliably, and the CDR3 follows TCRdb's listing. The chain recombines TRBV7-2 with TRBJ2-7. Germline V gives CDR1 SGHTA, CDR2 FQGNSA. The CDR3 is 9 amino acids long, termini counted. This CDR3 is CASSLALSS.

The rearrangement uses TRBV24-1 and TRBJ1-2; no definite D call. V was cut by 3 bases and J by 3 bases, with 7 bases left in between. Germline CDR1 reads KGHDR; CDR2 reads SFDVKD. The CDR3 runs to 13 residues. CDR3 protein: CATSDPTDYGYTF. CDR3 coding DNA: TGTGCCACCAGTGATCCGACGGACTATGGCTACACCTTC.

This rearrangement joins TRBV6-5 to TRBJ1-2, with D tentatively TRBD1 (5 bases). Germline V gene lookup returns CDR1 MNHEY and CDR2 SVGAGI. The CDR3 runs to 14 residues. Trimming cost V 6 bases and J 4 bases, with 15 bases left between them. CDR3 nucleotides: TGTGCCAGCAGCCCCCCGGGGCGGTCCTATGGCTACACCTTC. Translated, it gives CASSPPGRSYGYTF.

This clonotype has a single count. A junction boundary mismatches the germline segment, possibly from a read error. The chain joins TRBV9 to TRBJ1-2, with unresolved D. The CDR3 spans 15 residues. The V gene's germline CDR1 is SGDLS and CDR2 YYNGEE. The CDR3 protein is CACSVDRPAGYGYTF. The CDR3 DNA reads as TGTGCCTGCAGCGTCGACCGGCCTGCGGGCTATGGCTACACCTTC.

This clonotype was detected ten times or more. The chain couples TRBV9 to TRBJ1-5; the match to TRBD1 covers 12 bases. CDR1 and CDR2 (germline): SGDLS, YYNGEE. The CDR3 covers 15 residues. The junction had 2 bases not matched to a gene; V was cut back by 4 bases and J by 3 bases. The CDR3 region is CASSPGQGANQPQHF. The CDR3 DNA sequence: TGTGCCAGCAGCCCGGGACAGGGGGCCAATCAGCCCCAGCATTTT.

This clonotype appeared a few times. DNA of the CDR3: TGTGCCAGCAGCTCCCTGTCCCGGGGTGGGACTGAAGCTTTCTTT. Translation gives CASSSLSRGGTEAFF. The chain employs TRBV7-9 and TRBJ1-1; D gene uncertain. The V gene lost 4 bases and the J gene lost 5 bases, with 17 bases spanning the gap. The CDR3 consists of 15 residues. Germline V gene sequence: CDR1 SEHNR, CDR2 FQNEAQ (reference sequence).

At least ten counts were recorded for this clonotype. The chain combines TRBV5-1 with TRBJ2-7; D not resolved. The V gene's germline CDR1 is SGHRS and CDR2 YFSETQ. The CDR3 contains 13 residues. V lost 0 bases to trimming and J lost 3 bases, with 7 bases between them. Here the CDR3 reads CASSLGSYYEQYF. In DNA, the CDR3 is TGCGCCAGCAGCTTGGGGTCATACTACGAGCAGTACTTC.

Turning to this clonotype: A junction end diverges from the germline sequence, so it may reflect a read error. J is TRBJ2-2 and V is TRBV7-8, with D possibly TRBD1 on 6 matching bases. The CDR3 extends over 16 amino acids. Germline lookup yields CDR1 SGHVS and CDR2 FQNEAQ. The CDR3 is CASSRGGSRGTGELFF. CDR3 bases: TGCGCCAGCAGCCGTGGGGGCTCACGGGGCACCGGGGAGCTGTTTTTT. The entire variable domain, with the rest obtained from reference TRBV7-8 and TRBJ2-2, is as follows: GAGVSQSPRYKVAKRGQDVALRCDPISGHVSLFWYQQALGQGPEFLTYFQNEAQLDKSGLPSDRFFAERPEGSVSTLKIQRTQQEDSAVYLCASSRGGSRGTGELFFGEGSRLTVL.